This T cell receptor (beta chain) emerged from a study of blood T cell repertoires in COVID-19 (dated by TCRdb to 2020 to 2021). With regard to the full study: Collaborator samples came from the United States, Italy and Spain and covered acute and convalescent phases of COVID-19. A de-identified subject ID, COVID-19 status, age in years and sex were almost always included in the sample metadata. Where available, HLA class I and class II types were obtained from metadata supplied by the sample provider rather than from assay-based typing. The prospective study material was composed of cDNA or gDNA derived from T cells, B-cell-depleted T cells, or PBMCs. The repertoires were released in a freely available public database meant as a resource for research on the immune response to SARS-CoV-2. Subjects who had been exposed to COVID-19, were actively infected with it, or had recovered from it provided the deeply sampled blood TCRbeta repertoires that made up the dataset. The samples were drawn from the first 160 participants of the ongoing ImmuneRACE study and from roughly 1,300 subjects provided by 6 global collaborators.

Broader findings and caveats from the paper: The quantity of clinical and demographic metadata differed by source and by participant and was supplied without curation.

Comments on this clone: There is no known antigen for this receptor. No much larger clone exists at a distance of one base, and base qualities are not known.

Each collaborating institution followed its own protocols to collect whole blood in K2EDTA tubes. For TCRbeta analysis, collaborator samples were shipped as frozen whole blood, as isolated PBMCs, or as DNA extracted from either sample type. The CDR3, from cysteine to phenylalanine, totals 14 residues. The retained sequence is limited to the CDR3, 42 bases, with the frame set at the first base. CDR1 and CDR2, looked up from the germline V gene, are MNHEY and SVGAGI. The V and J ends are trimmed by 6 bases and 1 base, leaving 9 bases between them. TCRbeta CDR3 regions were amplified from genomic DNA by means of the immunoSEQ Assay, a bias-controlled multiplex PCR. Turning to the authors' computational methods: Nucleated cell counts per sample were estimated from amplification of reference gene primers within the assay. To quantify the absolute abundance of each unique TCRbeta CDR3 rearrangement, sequence reads were collapsed and filtered. Productive Simpson clonality was computed per sample as the square root of Simpson's diversity index over productive rearrangements. Not all clones reach the TCRdb copy of this immuneACCESS table, which keeps in-frame sequences only. Checked studies attribute under half of the gap to unresolved V genes and leave the rest unexplained. V and J calls and clone size are those listed in that table; D and trimming were worked out from the DNA. Across this sample there are 84,000 or so clones, with 85% seen only once. Clones ranked in the top ten supply 12% of the sample.

Sequenced input: peripheral blood. This receptor was taken from a woman aged 65 to 85 with active or convalescent COVID-19. The chain is made from TRBV6-5 and TRBJ2-2; 6 matching bases give a weak D call of TRBD1. The base sequence is TGTGCCAGCAGACCACAGGGGAACACCGGGGAGCTGTTTTTT. This yields the protein CASRPQGNTGELFF.